This T cell receptor (beta chain) was captured in a study of T cell repertoires in cytomegalovirus infection. A note on this clonotype: Its antigen is unidentified.

The germline V gene has CDR1 KGHDR and CDR2 SFDVKD. The V and J ends lost 2 bases and 4 bases, in that order; junction bases with no gene match: 2. The CDR3 spans 14 residues. TCRdb ran MiXCR on the reads and lists one entry per CDR3 protein. The sample yields about half a million distinct CDR3 sequences, around 35% seen once. Study-level results: The ex vivo response was dominated by HLA-C-restricted CMV-specific TCR beta clonotypes.

This chain links TRBV24-1 with TRBJ2-3; 7 nucleotides line up with TRBD2. The source material was cultured PBMCs, sampled from culture after CMV antigen stimulation. The sequence came from a human donor in good health (CMV status not recorded). Some clones in this sample may be carry-over from other donors' samples. Written as DNA, the CDR3 is TGTGCCACCAGTGATTCTCGGGGGGCAGATACGCAGTATTTT. This translates into CATSDSRGADTQYF.